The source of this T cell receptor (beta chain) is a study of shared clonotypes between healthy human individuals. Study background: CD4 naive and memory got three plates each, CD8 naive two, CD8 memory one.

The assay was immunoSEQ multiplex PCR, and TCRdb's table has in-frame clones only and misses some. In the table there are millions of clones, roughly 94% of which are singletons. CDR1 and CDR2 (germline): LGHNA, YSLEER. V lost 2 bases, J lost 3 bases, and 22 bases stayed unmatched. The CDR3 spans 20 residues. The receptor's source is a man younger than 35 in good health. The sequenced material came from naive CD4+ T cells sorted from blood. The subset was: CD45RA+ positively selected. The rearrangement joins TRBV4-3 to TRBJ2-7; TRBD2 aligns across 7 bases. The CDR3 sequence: CASSQSMRIHRAGVLYEQYF. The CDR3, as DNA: TGCGCCAGCAGCCAAAGTATGAGGATACATAGGGCGGGAGTTCTCTACGAGCAGTACTTC.